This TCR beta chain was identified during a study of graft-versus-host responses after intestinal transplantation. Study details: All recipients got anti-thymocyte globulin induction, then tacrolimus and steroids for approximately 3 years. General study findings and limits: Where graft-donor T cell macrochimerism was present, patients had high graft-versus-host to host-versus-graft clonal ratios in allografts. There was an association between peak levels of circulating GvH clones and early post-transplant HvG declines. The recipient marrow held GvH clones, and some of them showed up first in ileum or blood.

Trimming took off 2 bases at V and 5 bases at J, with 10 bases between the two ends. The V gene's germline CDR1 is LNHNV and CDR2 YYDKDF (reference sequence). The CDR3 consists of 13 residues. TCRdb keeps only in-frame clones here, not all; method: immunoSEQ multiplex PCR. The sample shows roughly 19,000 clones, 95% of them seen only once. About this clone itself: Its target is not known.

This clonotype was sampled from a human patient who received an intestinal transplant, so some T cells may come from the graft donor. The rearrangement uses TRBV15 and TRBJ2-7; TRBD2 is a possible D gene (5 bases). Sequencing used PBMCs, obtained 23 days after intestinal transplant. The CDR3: CATSRKAADEQYF. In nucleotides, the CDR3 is TGTGCCACCAGCAGAAAAGCGGCGGACGAGCAGTACTTC.